This section outlines one T cell receptor (beta chain) sequence together with its context. Its antigen is undetermined. The data originate from a study of CD8 T cells in ankylosing spondylitis. Notes on the study in general: It appeared that ankylosing spondylitis blood was characterized by a TCR beta motif of roughly 8 highly homologous variants. Reportedly, matched ankylosing spondylitis synovial fluid was significantly enriched for disease-linked clones. The disease-linked clones had a CD8+ phenotype and low blood frequencies.

TCRdb itself ran the 5' RACE reads through MiXCR, one entry per CDR3 protein. The sample contains around 320,000 distinct CDR3 sequences, around 20% of which appear only once. Germline V CDR1 and CDR2: MNHEY, SVGAGI. This CDR3 comprises 15 residues. V lost 2 bases and J lost 8, with 15 bases in between. This TCR was sampled from a female donor with ankylosing spondylitis or in good health (not recorded which). Sequenced: blood, either unsorted or a sorted T cell fraction (not recorded which). V and J are TRBV6-5 and TRBJ1-4; the D is unclear. This CDR3 reads CASSYLGPPGEKLFF. Written as DNA, the CDR3 is TGTGCCAGCAGTTACCTTGGGCCCCCCGGAGAAAAACTGTTTTTT.